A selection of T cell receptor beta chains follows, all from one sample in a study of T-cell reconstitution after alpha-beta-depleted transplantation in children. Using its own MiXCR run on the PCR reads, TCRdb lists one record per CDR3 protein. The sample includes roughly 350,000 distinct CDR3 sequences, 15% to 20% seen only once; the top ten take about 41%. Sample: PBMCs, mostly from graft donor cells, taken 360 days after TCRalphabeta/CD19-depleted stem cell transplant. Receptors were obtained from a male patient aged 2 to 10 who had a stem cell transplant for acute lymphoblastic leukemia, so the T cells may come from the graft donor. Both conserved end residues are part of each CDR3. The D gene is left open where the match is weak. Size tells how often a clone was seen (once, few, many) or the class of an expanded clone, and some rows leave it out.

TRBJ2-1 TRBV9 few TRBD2 CASSVVGGRPNEQFF TGTGCCAGCAGCGTAGTAGGCGGGAGGCCCAATGAGCAGTTCTTC
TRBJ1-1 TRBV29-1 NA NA CSVQGHNEAFF TGCAGCGTTCAGGGACACAATGAAGCTTTCTTT
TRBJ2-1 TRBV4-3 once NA CASSEGLTYNEQFF TGCGCCAGCAGTGAGGGCTTAACCTACAATGAGCAGTTCTTC
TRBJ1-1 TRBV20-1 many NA CSAKTGMNTEAFF TGCAGTGCAAAGACGGGCATGAACACTGAAGCTTTCTTT
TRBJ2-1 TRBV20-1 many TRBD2 CSASPSGLAYYNEQFF TGCAGTGCTAGCCCATCGGGACTAGCCTACTACAATGAGCAGTTCTTC
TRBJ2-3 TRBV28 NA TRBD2 CASSRDYQDTQCF TGTGCCAGCAGTCGGGACTACCAAGATACGCAGTGTTTT
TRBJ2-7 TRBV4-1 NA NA CASSRDWTYEQYF TGCGCCAGCAGCCGGGACTGGACGTACGAGCAGTACTTC
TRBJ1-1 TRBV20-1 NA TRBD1 CSARGQLAEAFF TGCAGTGCTAGGGGACAGCTGGCTGAAGCTTTCTTT
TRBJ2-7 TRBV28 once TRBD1 CASTRQGRSYEQYF TGTGCCAGCACCAGACAGGGAAGGTCCTACGAGCAGTACTTC
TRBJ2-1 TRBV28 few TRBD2 CASSSGLAGVPAAYNEQFF TGTGCCAGCAGTTCTGGCCTAGCGGGAGTACCAGCTGCCTACAATGAGCAGTTCTTC
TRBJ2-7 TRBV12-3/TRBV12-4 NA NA CASSLRGKFRGEQYF TGTGCCAGCAGCTTACGGGGAAAATTTCGGGGCGAGCAGTACTTC
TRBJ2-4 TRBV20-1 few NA CSARGVGEAKNIQYF TGCAGTGCTAGAGGAGTAGGGGAGGCCAAAAACATTCAGTACTTC
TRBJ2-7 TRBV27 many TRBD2 CASGSAGATLYEQYF TGTGCCAGCGGATCTGCGGGAGCTACACTCTACGAGCAGTACTTC
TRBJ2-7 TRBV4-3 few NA CASSQGVGGGDEQYF TGCGCCAGCAGCCAAGGGGTAGGAGGGGGGGACGAGCAGTACTTC
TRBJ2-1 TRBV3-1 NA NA CASSREVASYNEQFF TGTGCCAGCAGTCGAGAGGTCGCCTCCTACAATGAGCAGTTCTTC
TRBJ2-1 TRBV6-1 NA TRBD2 CASTHVTSGFSYNEQFF TGTGCCAGCACTCACGTAACTAGCGGTTTCTCTTACAATGAGCAGTTCTTC
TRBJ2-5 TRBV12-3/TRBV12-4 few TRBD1 CASTSGTGGTQYF TGTGCCAGCACCTCCGGGACAGGGGGGACCCAGTACTTC
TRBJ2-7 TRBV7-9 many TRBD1 CASSLLVPGTGSYEQYF TGTGCCAGCAGCCTTCTAGTTCCCGGGACAGGGTCCTACGAGCAGTACTTC
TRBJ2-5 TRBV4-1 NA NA CASRGAQETQYF TGCGCCAGCCGAGGGGCCCAAGAGACCCAGTACTTC
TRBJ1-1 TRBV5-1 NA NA CASSRESRDSAFF TGCGCCAGCAGCCGAGAATCACGGGACTCTGCTTTCTTT
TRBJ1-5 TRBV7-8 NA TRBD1 CASSLGRQGIPQHF TGTGCCAGCAGCTTAGGTCGACAGGGTATCCCCCAGCATTTT
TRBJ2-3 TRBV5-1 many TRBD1 CASSLWLPGQGTDTQYF TGCGCCAGCAGCTTGTGGCTCCCGGGACAGGGGACAGATACGCAGTATTTT
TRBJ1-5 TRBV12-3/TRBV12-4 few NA CASSAGRQKQPQHF TGTGCCAGCAGTGCGGGTCGGCAGAAGCAGCCCCAGCATTTT
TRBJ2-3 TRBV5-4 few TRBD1 CASSYQTGGRDTQYF TGTGCCAGCAGCTACCAGACAGGGGGCCGAGATACGCAGTATTTT
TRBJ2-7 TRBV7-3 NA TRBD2 CASSLRGGPTSGSYEQYF TGTGCCAGCAGCTTGCGGGGGGGCCCCACCTCAGGCAGCTACGAGCAGTACTTC
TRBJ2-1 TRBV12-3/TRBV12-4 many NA CASSFLTRGGYNEQFF TGTGCCAGCAGTTTCCTGACCCGAGGGGGATACAATGAGCAGTTCTTC
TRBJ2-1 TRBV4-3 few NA CASSQDVQDNEQFF TGCGCCAGCAGCCAAGATGTACAGGATAATGAGCAGTTCTTC
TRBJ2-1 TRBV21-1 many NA CASGWFTYYNEQFF TGTGCCAGCGGATGGTTTACTTACTACAATGAGCAGTTCTTC
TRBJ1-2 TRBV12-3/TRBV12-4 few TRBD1 CASSFAGQGEQRGYTF TGTGCCAGCAGTTTCGCCGGACAGGGAGAACAGCGGGGCTACACCTTC
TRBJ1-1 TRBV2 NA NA CASSPGTGEIGEAFF TGTGCCAGCAGCCCCGGGACGGGGGAAATCGGTGAAGCTTTCTTT
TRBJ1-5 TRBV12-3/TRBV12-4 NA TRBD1 CASSPSGQGYQPQHF TGTGCCAGCAGTCCCTCGGGACAGGGATATCAGCCCCAGCATTTT
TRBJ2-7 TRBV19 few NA CASSIDRATSYEQYF TGTGCCAGTAGTATAGATCGGGCCACATCCTACGAGCAGTACTTC
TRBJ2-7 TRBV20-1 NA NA CSARKSAPGYEQYF TGCAGTGCTAGGAAGTCAGCTCCGGGGTACGAGCAGTACTTC